The present T cell receptor (beta chain) was sequenced within a study of T cell responses to AZD1222 COVID-19 vaccine. Study results and limitations: Seropositive at baseline were only five or six AZD1222 recipients.

Data came from immunoSEQ multiplex PCR; TCRdb stores just in-frame clones and leaves some out. The sample has roughly 100,000 clones; 91% are singletons. Germline V gene sequence: CDR1 SGHRS, CDR2 YFSETQ. CDR3 length: 15 amino acids. The V gene end was trimmed by 0 bases and the J gene end by 2 bases; junction bases not matched to a gene: 5. About this clone: Its matching antigen is unknown.

This receptor was taken from an adult in good health. The rearrangement links TRBV5-1 to TRBJ2-7; 7 positions match TRBD1. The starting material was peripheral blood, obtained on day 0 of AZD1222 vaccination. CDR3 in DNA: TGCGCCAGCAGCTTGGACAGGGGACCAACCTACGAGCAGTACTTC. It is translated as CASSLDRGPTYEQYF. The full variable domain, in which reference TRBV5-1 and TRBJ2-7 provide the parts outside the CDR3, is KAGVTQTPRYLIKTRGQQVTLSCSPISGHRSVSWYQQTPGQGLQFLFEYFSETQRNKGNFPGRFSGRQFSNSRSEMNVSTLELGDSALYLCASSLDRGPTYEQYFGPGTRLTVT.